The rows below give T cell receptor beta chains drawn from one sample of a study of blood T cell repertoires in COVID-19. Some clones are missing from TCRdb's copy, which holds only in-frame ones; the method was immunoSEQ multiplex PCR. In the table there are about 190,000 clones, more than 70% of which are singletons. What was sequenced was peripheral blood. The receptors here all came from a woman aged 80 or over with active or convalescent COVID-19. Both conserved end residues are part of each CDR3. Fields, in order: V gene, J gene, D gene, CDR3 protein. The D gene is left open where the match is weak.

v_gene: TRBV6-2/TRBV6-3; j_gene: TRBJ2-3; d_gene: .; CDR3aa: CASSYRAGAELDTQYF
v_gene: TRBV15; j_gene: TRBJ2-1; d_gene: .; CDR3aa: CATSIGYRDNEQFF
v_gene: TRBV28; j_gene: TRBJ1-2; d_gene: TRBD1; CDR3aa: CASRHRGNYGYTF
v_gene: TRBV5-1; j_gene: TRBJ2-5; d_gene: .; CDR3aa: CASSLADGGLRKTQYF
v_gene: TRBV6-2/TRBV6-3; j_gene: TRBJ1-2; d_gene: .; CDR3aa: CASSSPGYGYTF
v_gene: TRBV5-1; j_gene: TRBJ1-3; d_gene: .; CDR3aa: CASSLVGLANTIYF
v_gene: TRBV7-2; j_gene: TRBJ2-7; d_gene: .; CDR3aa: CASSTTGWIGHEQYF
v_gene: TRBV11-1; j_gene: TRBJ2-1; d_gene: TRBD2; CDR3aa: CASSFGREYNEQFF
v_gene: TRBV10-3; j_gene: TRBJ2-7; d_gene: TRBD2; CDR3aa: CAISVNLRTVGGSEQYF
v_gene: TRBV10-3; j_gene: TRBJ2-6; d_gene: TRBD2; CDR3aa: CAISELAGSPGANVLTF
v_gene: TRBV11-2; j_gene: TRBJ1-1; d_gene: .; CDR3aa: CASSLVRGRGAFF
v_gene: TRBV5-8; j_gene: TRBJ2-3; d_gene: TRBD1; CDR3aa: CASSLRTGGTDTQYF
v_gene: TRBV7-6; j_gene: TRBJ2-1; d_gene: TRBD2; CDR3aa: CASSLASGRAYNEQFF
v_gene: TRBV15; j_gene: TRBJ2-2; d_gene: .; CDR3aa: CATSRDVLGAGELFF
v_gene: TRBV6-1; j_gene: TRBJ1-6; d_gene: .; CDR3aa: CASSEVGNSPLHF
v_gene: TRBV19; j_gene: TRBJ1-6; d_gene: TRBD1; CDR3aa: CASSMGPGQIPNSPLHF
v_gene: TRBV30; j_gene: TRBJ1-5; d_gene: .; CDR3aa: CAWTSDNSNQPQHF
v_gene: TRBV30; j_gene: TRBJ1-2; d_gene: TRBD1; CDR3aa: CAWKRQGIHGYTF
v_gene: TRBV3-1/TRBV3-2; j_gene: TRBJ1-4; d_gene: .; CDR3aa: CASRTTATNEKLFF
v_gene: TRBV6-5; j_gene: TRBJ1-1; d_gene: TRBD1; CDR3aa: CASSYGQGADTEAFF
v_gene: TRBV5-1; j_gene: TRBJ2-1; d_gene: .; CDR3aa: CASSLASGSYNEQFF
v_gene: TRBV4-2; j_gene: TRBJ2-5; d_gene: .; CDR3aa: CASSQSSREKETQYF
v_gene: TRBV5-5; j_gene: TRBJ2-7; d_gene: TRBD1; CDR3aa: CASSSGQGRFYEQYF
v_gene: TRBV2; j_gene: TRBJ2-5; d_gene: .; CDR3aa: CASRADSQETQYF
v_gene: TRBV28; j_gene: TRBJ1-1; d_gene: TRBD1; CDR3aa: CASSSSAGGETEAFF